Following are 9 T cell receptor beta chains from one sample sequenced in a study of somatic mutations in cytotoxic T cells in rheumatoid arthritis. Sequencing was performed with immunoSEQ multiplex PCR; in TCRdb, only in-frame clones are kept and a portion is missing. Of approximately 8,600 clones listed, approximately 71% are singletons. Sample: CD8+ T cells sorted from blood. The receptor set was obtained from a woman between 50 and 59 years old in good health.

The CDR3 reads CASTPTGGSSYNEQFF. CDR3 sequence (DNA): TGTGCCAGCACCCCGACAGGGGGCAGCTCCTACAATGAGCAGTTCTTC. This chain connects TRBV6-6 to TRBJ2-1; 10 nucleotides align to TRBD1. V was pared by 7 bases and J by 0 bases, with 6 bases of the junction left unmatched. Germline V gene sequence: CDR1 MNHNY, CDR2 SVGAGI (reference sequence). CDR3 size: 16 residues.

This sequence joins TRBV19 and TRBJ2-1; the D gene is possibly TRBD2 (5 bases). V was trimmed by 8 bases and J by 15 bases, leaving 20 bases between them. The CDR3 consists of 12 residues. Germline lookup yields CDR1 LNHDA and CDR2 SQIVND (reference sequence). This chain's CDR3 is CASSPGGFLRFF. In DNA form, the CDR3 reads TGTGCCAGTTCGCCTGGCGGGTTTTTGCGGTTCTTC.

V usage is TRBV9 and J usage is TRBJ2-7; TRBD2 agrees at 10 bases. The CDR3 totals 16 residues. CDR1 SGDLS and CDR2 YYNGEE come from the germline V gene. The V gene end was trimmed by 3 bases and the J gene end by 4 bases; junction bases not matched to a gene: 10. DNA for the CDR3: TGTGCCAGCAGCGAATCAGCAGCGGGGGGGGATTACGAGCAGTACTTC. Protein product: CASSESAAGGDYEQYF.

The chain links TRBV28 to TRBJ2-7, with TRBD1 matching over 7 bases. Per germline, CDR1 MDHEN and CDR2 SYDVKM. J lost 4 bases, V lost 5 bases, and 8 bases had no gene match. The CDR3 extends over 14 amino acids. This chain's CDR3 is CASSPVGDRYEQYF. CDR3 bases: TGTGCCAGCAGTCCCGTAGGGGACAGATACGAGCAGTACTTC.

Details on this clone: Other DNA sequences from this sample encode an identical CDR3 as well. The chain employs TRBV4-3 and TRBJ1-2, with TRBD1 matching 7 bases. The V gene's germline CDR1 is LGHNA and CDR2 YSLEER. V gave up 0 bases and J gave up 0 bases; unmatched junction bases: 4. This CDR3 contains 16 residues. The CDR3 nucleotides are TGCGCCAGCAGCCAAGATTCAGGACAGGCTAACTATGGCTACACCTTC. Encoded protein: CASSQDSGQANYGYTF.

The rearrangement links TRBV7-9 to TRBJ1-2; tentative D call: TRBD1 (6 bases). Germline V gene sequence: CDR1 SEHNR, CDR2 FQNEAQ (reference sequence). This CDR3 is built from 14 residues. Trimming left V 1 base short and J 7 bases short, with 13 bases between. This chain's CDR3 is CASSLVTGPGGYTF. The CDR3 nucleotides are TGTGCCAGCAGCTTAGTTACAGGGCCGGGTGGCTACACCTTC. Looking up the rest from reference TRBV7-9 and TRBJ1-2 gives the full variable domain: DTGVSQNPRHKITKRGQNVTFRCDPISEHNRLYWYRQTLGQGPEFLTYFQNEAQLEKSRLLSDRFSAERPKGSFSTLEIQRTEQGDSAMYLCASSLVTGPGGYTFGSGTRLTVV.

The CDR3 nucleotides are TGTGCCAGCAGCTTGGCAGGGAACCCTTATGGCTACACCTTC. It translates to CASSLAGNPYGYTF. The chain joins TRBV5-6 to TRBJ1-2; possible D gene TRBD1, 5 bases. This CDR3 comprises 14 residues. Germline CDR1 is SGHDT and CDR2 is YYEEEE. The V end was cut by 0 bases, the J end by 5 bases, with 11 bases between. Full variable domain (rest looked up from reference TRBV5-6 and TRBJ1-2): DAGVTQSPTHLIKTRGQQVTLRCSPKSGHDTVSWYQQALGQGPQFIFQYYEEEERQRGNFPDRFSGHQFPNYSSELNVNALLLGDSALYLCASSLAGNPYGYTFGSGTRLTVV.

This clone was seen only once. The chain is built from TRBV28 and TRBJ2-3; D possibly corresponds to TRBD2 (5 bases). Trimming cost V 4 bases and J 7 bases, with 18 bases left between them. The CDR3 is made up of 15 amino acids. The V gene's germline CDR1 is MDHEN and CDR2 SYDVKM. DNA of the CDR3: TGTGCCAGCAGTTACGGGATTACTAGTACATATACGCAGTATTTT. Translated: CASSYGITSTYTQYF.

This clone has just one count. The CDR3 here is CASSPQGLTGELFF. The CDR3 DNA reads TGTGCCAGCAGTCCCCAAGGACTTACCGGGGAGCTGTTTTTT. The V call is TRBV6-5, the J call TRBJ2-2, with a weak D call TRBD2 (5 bases). Between the trimmed V and J ends, which lost 5 bases and 5 bases, there was a span of 12 bases. Germline V gene sequence: CDR1 MNHEY, CDR2 SVGAGI. The CDR3 length is 14 residues.